This T cell receptor (beta chain) was sequenced for a study of blood T cell repertoires in COVID-19. Study as a whole: T cells, B-cell-depleted T cells, or PBMCs supplied cDNA or gDNA.

Some clones are missing from TCRdb's copy, which holds only in-frame ones; the method was immunoSEQ multiplex PCR. The table includes a few hundred thousand clones, 80% to 90% detected once. Enrolled through a virtual design, the participants were between roughly 18 and 90 years of age and came from 24 US areas. Cohort placement rested on clinical history that participants reported themselves. This CDR3 has 16 amino acids. Germline V CDR1 and CDR2: SGHAT, FQNNGV. V lost 0 bases, J lost 3 bases, and 12 bases lay in between. The sample comprised PBMCs or T cells enriched from blood (not recorded which). The clonotype was recovered from a woman in her thirties or forties with acute COVID-19. The J gene is TRBJ1-5, the V gene TRBV11-2; D is undetermined. The chain's CDR3 is CASSLDSSRYNQPQHF. In DNA form, the CDR3 reads TGTGCCAGCAGCTTAGACTCGAGCAGGTACAATCAGCCCCAGCATTTT.